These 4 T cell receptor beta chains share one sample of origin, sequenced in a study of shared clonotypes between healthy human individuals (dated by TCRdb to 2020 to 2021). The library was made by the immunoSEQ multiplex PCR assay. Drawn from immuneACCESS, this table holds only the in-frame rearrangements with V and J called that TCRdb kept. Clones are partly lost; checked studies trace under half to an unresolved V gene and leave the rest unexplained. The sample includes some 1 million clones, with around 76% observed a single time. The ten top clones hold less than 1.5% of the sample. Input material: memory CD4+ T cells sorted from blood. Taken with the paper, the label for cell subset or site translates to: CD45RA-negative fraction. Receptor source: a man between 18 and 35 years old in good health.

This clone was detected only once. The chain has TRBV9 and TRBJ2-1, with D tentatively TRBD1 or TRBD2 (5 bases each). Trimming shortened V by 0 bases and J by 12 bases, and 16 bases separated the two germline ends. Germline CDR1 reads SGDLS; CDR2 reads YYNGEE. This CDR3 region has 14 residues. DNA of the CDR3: TGTGCCAGCAGCGTAGCTGAGGGGTACGGAGGGCAGTTCTTC. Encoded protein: CASSVAEGYGGQFF.

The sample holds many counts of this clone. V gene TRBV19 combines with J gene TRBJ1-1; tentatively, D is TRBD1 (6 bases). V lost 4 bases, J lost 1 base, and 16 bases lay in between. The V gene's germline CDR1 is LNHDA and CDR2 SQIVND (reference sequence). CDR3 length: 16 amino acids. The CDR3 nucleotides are TGTGCCAGTAGTACCTACAGGGAAGGGGGGAACACTGAAGCTTTCTTT. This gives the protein CASSTYREGGNTEAFF.

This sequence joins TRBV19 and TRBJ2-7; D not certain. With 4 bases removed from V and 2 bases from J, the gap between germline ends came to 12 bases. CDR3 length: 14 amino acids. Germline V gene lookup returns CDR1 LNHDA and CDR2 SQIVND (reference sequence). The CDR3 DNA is TGTGCCAGTAGTACCTTCCACACGACCTACGAGCAGTACTTC. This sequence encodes CASSTFHTTYEQYF. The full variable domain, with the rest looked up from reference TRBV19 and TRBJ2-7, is DGGITQSPKYLFRKEGQNVTLSCEQNLNHDAMYWYRQDPGQGLRLIYYSQIVNDFQKGDIAEGYSVSREKKESFPLTVTSAQKNPTAFYLCASSTFHTTYEQYFGPGTRLTVT.

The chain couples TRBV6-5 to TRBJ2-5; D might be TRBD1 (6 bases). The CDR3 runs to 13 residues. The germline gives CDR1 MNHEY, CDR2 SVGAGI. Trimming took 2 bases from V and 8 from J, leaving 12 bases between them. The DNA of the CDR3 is TGTGCCAGCAGTTACGGAGACAGGAGAACCCAGTACTTC. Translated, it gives CASSYGDRRTQYF.